This T cell receptor beta chain appears in the sequencing data of a study of T cell repertoires in cytomegalovirus infection. General study points: People with CMV and the relevant HLA were identified by cumulative public TCR beta family frequency.

Ten or more counts support this clonotype. Its matching antigen is unknown. Losses at the gene ends were 6 bases for V and 5 bases for J; bases not matched to a gene: 4. The CDR3 totals 15 residues. The germline CDR1 and CDR2 sequences are SGHVS and FQNEAQ. MiXCR, run by TCRdb on the reads, gives a single entry per CDR3 protein. The table shows under 850,000 distinct CDR3 sequences, with about 30% occurring only once. The starting material was cultured PBMCs, obtained from culture after CMV antigen stimulation. The chain carries TRBV7-8 and TRBJ2-3; 14 bases line up with TRBD2. The sequence derives from a human donor in good health (CMV status not recorded). Some clones in this sample may be carry-over from other donors' samples. The CDR3 sequence: CASRGLAGVVDTQYF. CDR3 nucleotides: TGTGCCAGCAGGGGACTAGCGGGAGTGGTAGATACGCAGTATTTT.